This T cell receptor (beta chain) was retrieved from a study of CD8+ T cells in alopecia areata. On the study more broadly: Oral tofacitinib, 5 to 10 mg twice daily, was given in an open-label trial.

Reverse transcription of extracted RNA yielded cDNA, which provided the sequencing template. Sequenced by immunoSEQ multiplex PCR; TCRdb stores in-frame clones only, minus some. The sample shows fewer than 150,000 clones, roughly three fifths of them seen only once. This clone appeared a few times. Obtained from alopecia areata patients were lesional scalp punch biopsies along with peripheral blood. Cell sorting was applied to PBMCs, and CD4+ and CD8+ T cells were collected. Germline CDR1 is KGHSH and CDR2 is LQKENI. Trimming stripped 5 bases from V and 4 bases from J, with 14 bases between. The CDR3 covers 14 residues.

This clonotype was sampled from a human donor with alopecia areata. The rearrangement joins TRBV18 to TRBJ1-1; D possibly corresponds to TRBD1 (5 bases). The starting material was CD4+ T cells sorted from blood, obtained at week 0. The DNA of the CDR3 is TGTGCCAGCTCATCTCAGGGACGGACCACTGAAGCTTTCTTT. This encodes CASSSQGRTTEAFF. The full variable domain, in which reference TRBV18 and TRBJ1-1 provide the parts outside the CDR3, is NAGVMQNPRHLVRRRGQEARLRCSPMKGHSHVYWYRQLPEEGLKFMVYLQKENIIDESGMPKERFSAEFPKEGPSILRIQQVVRGDSAAYFCASSSQGRTTEAFFGQGTRLTVV.